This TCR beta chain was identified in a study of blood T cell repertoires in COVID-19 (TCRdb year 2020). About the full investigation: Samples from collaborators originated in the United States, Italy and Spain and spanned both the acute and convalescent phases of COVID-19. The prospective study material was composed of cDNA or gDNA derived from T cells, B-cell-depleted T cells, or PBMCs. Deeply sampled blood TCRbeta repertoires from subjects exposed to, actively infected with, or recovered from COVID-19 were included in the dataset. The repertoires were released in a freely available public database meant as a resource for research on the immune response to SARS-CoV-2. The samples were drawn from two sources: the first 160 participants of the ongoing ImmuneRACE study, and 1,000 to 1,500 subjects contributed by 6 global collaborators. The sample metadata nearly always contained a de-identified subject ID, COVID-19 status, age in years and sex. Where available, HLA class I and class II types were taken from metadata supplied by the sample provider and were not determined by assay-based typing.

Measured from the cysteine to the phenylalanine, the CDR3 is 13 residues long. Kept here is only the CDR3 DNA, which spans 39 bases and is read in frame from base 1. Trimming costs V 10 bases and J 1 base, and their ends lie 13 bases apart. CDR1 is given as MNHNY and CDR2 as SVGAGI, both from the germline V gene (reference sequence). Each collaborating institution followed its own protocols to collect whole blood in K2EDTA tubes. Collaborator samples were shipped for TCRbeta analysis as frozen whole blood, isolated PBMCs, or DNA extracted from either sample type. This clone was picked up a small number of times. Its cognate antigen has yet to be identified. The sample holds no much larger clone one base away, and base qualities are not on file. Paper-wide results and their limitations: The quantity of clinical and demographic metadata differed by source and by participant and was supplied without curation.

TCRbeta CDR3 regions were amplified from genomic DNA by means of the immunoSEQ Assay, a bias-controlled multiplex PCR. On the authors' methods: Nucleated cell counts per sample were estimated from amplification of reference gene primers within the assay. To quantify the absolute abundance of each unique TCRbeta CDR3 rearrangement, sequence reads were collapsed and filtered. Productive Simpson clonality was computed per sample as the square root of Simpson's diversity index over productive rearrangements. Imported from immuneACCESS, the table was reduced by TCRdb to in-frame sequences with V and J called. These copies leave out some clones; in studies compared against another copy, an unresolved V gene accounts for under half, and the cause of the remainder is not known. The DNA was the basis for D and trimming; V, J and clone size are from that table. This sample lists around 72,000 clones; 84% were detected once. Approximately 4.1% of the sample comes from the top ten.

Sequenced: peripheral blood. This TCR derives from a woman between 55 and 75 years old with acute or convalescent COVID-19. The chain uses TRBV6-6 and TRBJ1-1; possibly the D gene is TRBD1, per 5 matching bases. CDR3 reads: CATSGITNTEAFF. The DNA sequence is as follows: TGTGCCACTTCAGGGATAACGAACACTGAAGCTTTCTTT.